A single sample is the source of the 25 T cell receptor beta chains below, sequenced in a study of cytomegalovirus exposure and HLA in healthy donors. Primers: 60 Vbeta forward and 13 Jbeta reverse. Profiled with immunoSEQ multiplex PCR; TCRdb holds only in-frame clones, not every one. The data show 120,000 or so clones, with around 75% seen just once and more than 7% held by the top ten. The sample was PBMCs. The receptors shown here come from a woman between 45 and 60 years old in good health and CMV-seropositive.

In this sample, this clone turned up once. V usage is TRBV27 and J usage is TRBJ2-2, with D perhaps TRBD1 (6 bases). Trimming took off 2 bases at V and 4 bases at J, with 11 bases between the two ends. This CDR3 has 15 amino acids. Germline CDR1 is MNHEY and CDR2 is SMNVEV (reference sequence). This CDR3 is CASSLRQVFTGELFF. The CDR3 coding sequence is TGTGCCAGCAGTTTACGACAGGTTTTCACCGGGGAGCTGTTTTTT.

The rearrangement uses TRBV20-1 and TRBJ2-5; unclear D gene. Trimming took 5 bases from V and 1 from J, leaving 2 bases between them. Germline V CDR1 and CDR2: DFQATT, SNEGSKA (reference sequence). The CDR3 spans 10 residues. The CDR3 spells CSALQETQYF. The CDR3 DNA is TGCAGTGCTCTCCAAGAGACCCAGTACTTC.

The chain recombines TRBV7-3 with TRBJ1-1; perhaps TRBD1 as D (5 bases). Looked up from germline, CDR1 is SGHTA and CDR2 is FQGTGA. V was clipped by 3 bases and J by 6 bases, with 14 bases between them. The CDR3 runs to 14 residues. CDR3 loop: CASSFKGNSAEAFF. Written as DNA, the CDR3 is TGTGCCAGCAGCTTTAAGGGGAACAGCGCTGAAGCTTTCTTT.

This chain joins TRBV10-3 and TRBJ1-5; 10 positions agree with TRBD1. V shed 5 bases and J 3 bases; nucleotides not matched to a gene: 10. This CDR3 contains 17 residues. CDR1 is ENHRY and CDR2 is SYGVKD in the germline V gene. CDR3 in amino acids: CAISTGTGVGYNQPQHF. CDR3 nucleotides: TGTGCCATCAGTACCGGGACAGGGGTAGGGTACAATCAGCCCCAGCATTTT.

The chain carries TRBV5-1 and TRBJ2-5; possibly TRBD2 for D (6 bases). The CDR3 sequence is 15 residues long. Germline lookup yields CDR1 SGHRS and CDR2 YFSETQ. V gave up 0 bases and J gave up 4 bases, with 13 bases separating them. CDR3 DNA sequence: TGCGCCAGCAGCTTGGCCCCCGGGGGTCCAGAGACCCAGTACTTC. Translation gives CASSLAPGGPETQYF.

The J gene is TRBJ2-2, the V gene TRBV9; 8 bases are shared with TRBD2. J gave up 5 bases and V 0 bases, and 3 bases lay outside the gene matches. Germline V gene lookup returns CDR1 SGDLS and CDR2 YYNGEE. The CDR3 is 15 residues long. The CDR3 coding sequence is TGTGCCAGCAGCGTAGCGGGGGGGCCAACCGGGGAGCTGTTTTTT. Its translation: CASSVAGGPTGELFF.

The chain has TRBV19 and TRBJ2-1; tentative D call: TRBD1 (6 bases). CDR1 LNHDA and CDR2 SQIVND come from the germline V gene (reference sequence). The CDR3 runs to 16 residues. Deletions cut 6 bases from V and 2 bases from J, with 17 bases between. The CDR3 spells CASRETGGYAYNEQFF. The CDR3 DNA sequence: TGTGCCAGTAGGGAGACAGGAGGCTACGCCTACAATGAGCAGTTCTTC.

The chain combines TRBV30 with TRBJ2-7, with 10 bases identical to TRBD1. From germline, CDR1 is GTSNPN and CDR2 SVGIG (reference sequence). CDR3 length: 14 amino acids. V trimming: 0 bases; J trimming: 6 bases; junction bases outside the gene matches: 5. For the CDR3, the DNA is TGTGCCTGGAGTGTAGGGACAGGGGCGGGCGAGCAGTACTTC. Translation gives CAWSVGTGAGEQYF.

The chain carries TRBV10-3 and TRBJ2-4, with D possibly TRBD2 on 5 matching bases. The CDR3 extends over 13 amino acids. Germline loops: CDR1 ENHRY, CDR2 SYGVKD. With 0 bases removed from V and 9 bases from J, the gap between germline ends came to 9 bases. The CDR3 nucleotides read TGTGCCATCAGTGAGTCCCTAGCAAGCATTCAGTACTTC. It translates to CAISESLASIQYF.

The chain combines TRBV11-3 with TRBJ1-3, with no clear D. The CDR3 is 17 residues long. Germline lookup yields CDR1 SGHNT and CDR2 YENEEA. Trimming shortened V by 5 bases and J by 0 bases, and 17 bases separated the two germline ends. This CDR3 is CASSAIGSWSSGNTIYF. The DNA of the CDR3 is TGTGCCAGCAGCGCTATTGGCAGTTGGAGCTCTGGAAACACCATATATTTT.

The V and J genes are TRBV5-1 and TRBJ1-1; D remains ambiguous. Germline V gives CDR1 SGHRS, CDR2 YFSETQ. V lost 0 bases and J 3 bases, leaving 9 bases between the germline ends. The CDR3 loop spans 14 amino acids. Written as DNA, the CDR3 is TGCGCCAGCAGCTTGGAAGGGAGTGACACTGAAGCTTTCTTT. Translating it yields CASSLEGSDTEAFF.

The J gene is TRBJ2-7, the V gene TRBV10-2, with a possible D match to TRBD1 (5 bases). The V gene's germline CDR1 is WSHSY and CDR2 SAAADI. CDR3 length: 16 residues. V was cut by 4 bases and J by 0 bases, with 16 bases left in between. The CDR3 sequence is CASSGPSGHSSYEQYF. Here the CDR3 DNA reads TGCGCCAGCAGTGGTCCTAGTGGACATAGCTCCTACGAGCAGTACTTC.

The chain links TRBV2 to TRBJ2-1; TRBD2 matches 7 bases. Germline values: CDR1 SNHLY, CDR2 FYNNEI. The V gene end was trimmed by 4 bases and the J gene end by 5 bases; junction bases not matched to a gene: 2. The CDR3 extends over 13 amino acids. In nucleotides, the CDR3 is TGTGCCAGCAGTGCTGGGACTAACAATGAGCAGTTCTTC. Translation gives CASSAGTNNEQFF.

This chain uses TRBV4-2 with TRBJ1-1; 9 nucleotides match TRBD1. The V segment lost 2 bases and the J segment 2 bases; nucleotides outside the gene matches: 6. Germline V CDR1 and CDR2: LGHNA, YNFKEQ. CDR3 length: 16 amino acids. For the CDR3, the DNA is TGTGCCAGCAGCCAAAAACCGGGACAGGGAAACACTGAAGCTTTCTTT. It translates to CASSQKPGQGNTEAFF.

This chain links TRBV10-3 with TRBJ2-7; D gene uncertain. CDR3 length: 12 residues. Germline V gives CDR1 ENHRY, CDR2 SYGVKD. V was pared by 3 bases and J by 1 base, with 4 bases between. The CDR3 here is CAISDRSYEQYF. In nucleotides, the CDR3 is TGTGCCATCAGTGATCGGTCCTACGAGCAGTACTTC.

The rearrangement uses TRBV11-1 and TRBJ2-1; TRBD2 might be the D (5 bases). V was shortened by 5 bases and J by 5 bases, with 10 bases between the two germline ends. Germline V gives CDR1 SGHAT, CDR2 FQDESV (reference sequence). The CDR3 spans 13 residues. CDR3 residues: CASSPGLDNEQFF. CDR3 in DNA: TGTGCCAGCAGCCCCGGACTGGACAATGAGCAGTTCTTC. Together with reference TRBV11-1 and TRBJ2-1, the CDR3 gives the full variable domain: EAEVAQSPRYKITEKSQAVAFWCDPISGHATLYWYRQILGQGPELLVQFQDESVVDDSQLPKDRFSAERLKGVDSTLKIQPAELGDSAMYLCASSPGLDNEQFFGPGTRLTVL.

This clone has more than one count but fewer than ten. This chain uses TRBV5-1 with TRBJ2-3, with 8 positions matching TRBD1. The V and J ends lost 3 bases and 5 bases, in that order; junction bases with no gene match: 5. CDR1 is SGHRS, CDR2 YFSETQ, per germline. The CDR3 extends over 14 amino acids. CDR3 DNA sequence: TGCGCCAGCAGCTCCGACAGGGGTAAAGATACGCAGTATTTT. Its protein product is CASSSDRGKDTQYF.

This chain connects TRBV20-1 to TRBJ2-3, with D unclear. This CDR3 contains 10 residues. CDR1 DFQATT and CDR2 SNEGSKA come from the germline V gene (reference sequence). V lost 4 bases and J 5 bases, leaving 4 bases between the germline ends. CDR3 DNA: TGCAGTGCTAAGAGAGATACGCAGTATTTT. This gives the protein CSAKRDTQYF.

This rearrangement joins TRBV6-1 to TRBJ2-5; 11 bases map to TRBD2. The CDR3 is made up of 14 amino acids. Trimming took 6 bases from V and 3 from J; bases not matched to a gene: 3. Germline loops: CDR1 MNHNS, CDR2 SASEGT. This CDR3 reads CASRTSGSKETQYF. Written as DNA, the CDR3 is TGTGCCAGCAGAACTAGCGGGAGCAAAGAGACCCAGTACTTC.

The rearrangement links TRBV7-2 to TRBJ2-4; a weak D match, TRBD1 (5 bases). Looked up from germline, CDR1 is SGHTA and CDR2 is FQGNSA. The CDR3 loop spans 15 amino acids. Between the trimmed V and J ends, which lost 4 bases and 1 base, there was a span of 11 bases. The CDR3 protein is CASSSAGPAKNIQYF. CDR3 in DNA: TGTGCCAGCAGCTCGGCAGGGCCCGCCAAAAACATTCAGTACTTC.

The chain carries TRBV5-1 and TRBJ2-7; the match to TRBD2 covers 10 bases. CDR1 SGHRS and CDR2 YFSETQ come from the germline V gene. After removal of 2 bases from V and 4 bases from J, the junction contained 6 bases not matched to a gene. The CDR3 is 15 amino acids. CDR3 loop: CASSLGLAELYEQYF. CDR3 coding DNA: TGCGCCAGCAGCTTAGGACTAGCGGAGCTATACGAGCAGTACTTC.

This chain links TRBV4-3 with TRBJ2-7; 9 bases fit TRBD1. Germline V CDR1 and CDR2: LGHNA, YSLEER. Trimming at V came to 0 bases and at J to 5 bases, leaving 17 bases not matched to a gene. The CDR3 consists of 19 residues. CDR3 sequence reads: CASSQEISGRDRVNHEQYF. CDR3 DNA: TGCGCCAGCAGCCAAGAAATCTCGGGCCGGGACAGGGTTAACCACGAGCAGTACTTC.

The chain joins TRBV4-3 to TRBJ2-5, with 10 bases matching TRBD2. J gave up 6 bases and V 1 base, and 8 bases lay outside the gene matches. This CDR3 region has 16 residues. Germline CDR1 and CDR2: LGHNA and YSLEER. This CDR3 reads CASSQASSGSIKTQYF. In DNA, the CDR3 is TGCGCCAGCAGCCAAGCATCTAGCGGGAGTATAAAGACCCAGTACTTC.

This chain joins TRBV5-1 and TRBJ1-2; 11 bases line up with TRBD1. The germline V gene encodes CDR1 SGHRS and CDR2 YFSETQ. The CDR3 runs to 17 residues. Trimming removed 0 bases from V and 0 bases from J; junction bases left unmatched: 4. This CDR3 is CASSLGTGGYSNYGYTF. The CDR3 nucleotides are TGCGCCAGCAGCTTGGGGACAGGGGGCTATTCTAACTATGGCTACACCTTC.

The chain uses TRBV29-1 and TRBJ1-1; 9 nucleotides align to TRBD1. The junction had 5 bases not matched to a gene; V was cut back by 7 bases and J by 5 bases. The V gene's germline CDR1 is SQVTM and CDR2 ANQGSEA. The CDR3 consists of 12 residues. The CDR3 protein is CSAKTGGTEAFF. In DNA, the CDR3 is TGCAGCGCCAAGACAGGGGGGACTGAAGCTTTCTTT.